These T cell receptor beta chains were read from a single sample in a study of T cell repertoires in cytomegalovirus infection. Their specific antigens are unknown. A single record per CDR3 protein comes from TCRdb applying MiXCR to the reads. The table has roughly 310,000 distinct CDR3 sequences, about 28% seen once. The input for sequencing was cultured PBMCs, taken from culture after CMV antigen stimulation. These receptors all stem from a human donor in good health (CMV status not recorded). Some clones in this sample may be carry-over from other donors' samples. CDR3s include the opening cysteine and the closing phenylalanine or tryptophan. A D gene is named only where the DNA matches it firmly. Clone size is given for some rows only: seen once, a few or many times, or a class if the clone is expanded.

>TRBJ1-1|TRBV4-1|-|-
CASSQGIDSTEAFF
TGCGCCAGCAGCCAGGGGATCGACAGTACTGAAGCTTTCTTT
>TRBJ1-1|TRBV29-1|-|few
CSVGTDINTEAFF
TGCAGCGTTGGGACAGATATTAACACTGAAGCTTTCTTT
>TRBJ2-7|TRBV7-2|-|-
CASSLDRAGSYEQYF
TGTGCCAGCAGCTTAGACCGAGCGGGCTCCTACGAGCAGTACTTC
>TRBJ2-1|TRBV20-1|-|-
CSARDSRGWLEQFF
TGCAGTGCTAGAGATTCCAGGGGTTGGCTAGAGCAGTTCTTC
>TRBJ2-2|TRBV7-8|TRBD2|few
CASTHRLAGSGTGELFF
TGTGCCAGCACCCACAGACTAGCGGGTTCTGGCACCGGGGAGCTGTTTTTT
>TRBJ1-5|TRBV20-1|-|-
CSVSGSNQPQHF
TGCAGTGTCTCCGGGAGCAATCAGCCCCAGCATTTT
>TRBJ2-1|TRBV14|TRBD2|-
CASTTSGVLGEQFF
TGTGCCAGCACCACTAGCGGGGTACTAGGGGAGCAGTTCTTC
>TRBJ2-1|TRBV27|TRBD2|-
CASSLSSSGGQFF
TGTGCCAGCAGTTTGTCTAGCTCGGGAGGGCAGTTCTTC
>TRBJ2-1|TRBV7-2|TRBD1|-
CASSLRGQGHNEQFF
TGTGCCAGCAGCTTAAGGGGACAGGGGCACAATGAGCAGTTCTTC
>TRBJ1-4|TRBV2|-|-
CASRETRSTNEKLFF
TGTGCCAGCAGGGAAACACGATCAACTAATGAAAAACTGTTTTTT
>TRBJ2-3|TRBV11-2|-|few
CASSLDASGRTQYF
TGTGCCAGCAGCTTAGACGCCTCCGGGCGTACGCAGTATTTT
>TRBJ1-2|TRBV11-2|TRBD1|many
CASSPGQGYGYTF
TGTGCCAGCAGCCCGGGACAGGGTTATGGCTACACCTTC
>TRBJ1-1|TRBV20-1|-|few
CSAARVQNTEAFF
TGCAGTGCTGCCAGGGTACAGAACACTGAAGCTTTCTTT
>TRBJ1-4|TRBV6-6|-|-
CASSLPGTRRNEKLFF
TGTGCCAGCAGCCTACCTGGGACTCGGAGAAATGAAAAACTGTTTTTT
>TRBJ1-1|TRBV4-2|-|-
CASGQFSQANTEAFF
TGTGCCAGCGGCCAATTTAGTCAAGCTAACACTGAAGCTTTCTTT
>TRBJ2-1|TRBV6-1|TRBD1|-
CASSGGTGVNEQFF
TGTGCCAGCAGTGGCGGGACAGGAGTCAATGAGCAGTTCTTC
>TRBJ2-1|TRBV9|-|-
CASSVAWEEGNEQFF
TGTGCCAGCAGCGTAGCTTGGGAGGAGGGCAATGAGCAGTTCTTC
>TRBJ2-7|TRBV27|-|-
CASSLTQGRVGGQYF
TGTGCCAGCAGTTTAACACAGGGCAGGGTAGGAGGGCAGTACTTC
>TRBJ2-1|TRBV12-5|TRBD2|few
CATGTSGSYEQFF
TGTGCTACCGGGACTAGCGGGAGTTATGAGCAGTTCTTC
>TRBJ2-7|TRBV3-1|-|-
CASSRDPTYEQYF
TGTGCCAGCAGCCGGGACCCCACCTACGAGCAGTACTTC
>TRBJ2-4|TRBV6-2/TRBV6-3|-|-
CATTQTGNIQYF
TGTGCCACCACACAAACTGGTAACATTCAGTACTTC
>TRBJ2-1|TRBV20-1|-|-
CSARRQRYNEQFF
TGCAGTGCTAGGAGGCAGCGCTACAATGAGCAGTTCTTC
>TRBJ1-1|TRBV19|TRBD1|-
CASSPGTGTHAFF
TGTGCCAGTAGTCCGGGGACAGGGACGCATGCTTTCTTT
>TRBJ1-1|TRBV7-9|TRBD1|few
CASRPTGANTEAFF
TGTGCCAGCAGACCGACAGGGGCGAACACTGAAGCTTTCTTT
>TRBJ2-1|TRBV12-5|-|-
CASGLVRGPYNEQFF
TGTGCTAGTGGTTTGGTACGGGGGCCCTACAATGAGCAGTTCTTC
>TRBJ2-7|TRBV18|TRBD1|-
CASSPTDRDEQYF
TGTGCCAGCTCACCAACGGACAGGGACGAGCAGTACTTC
>TRBJ2-1|TRBV10-3|-|-
CAISGWASINEQFF
TGTGCCATCAGCGGCTGGGCTAGCATTAATGAGCAGTTCTTC
>TRBJ2-5|TRBV7-2|TRBD2|few
CASSRAGGLTQYF
TGTGCCAGCTCCAGAGCGGGAGGTTTGACCCAGTACTTC
>TRBJ2-7|TRBV28|TRBD1|few
CASSFLDRGTYEQYF
TGTGCCAGCAGTTTTCTGGACAGGGGGACCTACGAGCAGTACTTC
>TRBJ2-7|TRBV19|TRBD2|-
CASSTGTSGSYEQYF
TGTGCCAGTAGTACCGGGACTAGCGGCTCCTACGAGCAGTACTTC
>TRBJ2-1|TRBV10-3|-|-
CAIGGGGHEQFF
TGTGCCATCGGGGGAGGGGGGCATGAGCAGTTCTTC
>TRBJ2-7|TRBV5-1|TRBD2|once
CASSLAWASGRALHEQYF
TGCGCCAGCAGCTTGGCCTGGGCTAGCGGGAGGGCGCTCCACGAGCAGTACTTC